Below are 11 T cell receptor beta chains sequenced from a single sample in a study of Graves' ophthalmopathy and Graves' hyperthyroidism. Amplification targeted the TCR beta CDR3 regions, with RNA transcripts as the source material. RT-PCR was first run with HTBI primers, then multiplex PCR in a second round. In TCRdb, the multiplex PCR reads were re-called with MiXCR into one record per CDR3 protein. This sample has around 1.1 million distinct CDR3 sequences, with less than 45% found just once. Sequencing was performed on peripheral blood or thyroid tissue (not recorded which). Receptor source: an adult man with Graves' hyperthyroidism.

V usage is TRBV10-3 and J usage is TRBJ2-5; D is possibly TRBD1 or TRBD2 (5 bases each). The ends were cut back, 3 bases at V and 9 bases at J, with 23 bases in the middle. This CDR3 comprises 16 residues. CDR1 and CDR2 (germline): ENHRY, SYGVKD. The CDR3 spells CAISESGPKPAQPQYF. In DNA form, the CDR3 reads TGTGCCATCAGTGAATCGGGACCAAAGCCCGCGCAGCCCCAGTACTTC.

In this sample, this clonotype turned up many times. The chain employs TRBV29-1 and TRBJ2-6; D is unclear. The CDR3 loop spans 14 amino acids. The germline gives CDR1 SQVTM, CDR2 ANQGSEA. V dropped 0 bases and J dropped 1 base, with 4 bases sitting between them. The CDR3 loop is CSVEDLSGANVLTF. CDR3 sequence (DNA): TGCAGCGTTGAAGATTTGTCTGGGGCCAACGTCCTGACTTTC.

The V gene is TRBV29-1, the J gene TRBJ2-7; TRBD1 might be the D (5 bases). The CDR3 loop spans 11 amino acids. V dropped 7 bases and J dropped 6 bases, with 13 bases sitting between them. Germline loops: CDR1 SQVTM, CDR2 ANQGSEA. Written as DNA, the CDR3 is TGCAGCGCCTCGACAGAGCGCGAGCAGTACTTC. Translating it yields CSASTEREQYF.

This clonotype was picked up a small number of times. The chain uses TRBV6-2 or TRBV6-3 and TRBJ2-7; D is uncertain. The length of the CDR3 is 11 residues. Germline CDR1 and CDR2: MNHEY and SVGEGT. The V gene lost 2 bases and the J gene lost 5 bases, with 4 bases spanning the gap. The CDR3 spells CASSYPDEQYF. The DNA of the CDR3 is TGTGCCAGCAGTTACCCCGACGAGCAGTACTTC.

This CDR3 is CASSRQSGGGETQYF. In nucleotides, the CDR3 is TGTGCCAGCAGCCGTCAATCGGGGGGGGGGGAGACCCAGTACTTC. This chain joins TRBV7-9 and TRBJ2-5; 8 bases map to TRBD2. V lost 5 bases to trimming and J lost 5 bases; unmatched junction nucleotides: 10. Germline V lookup: CDR1 SEHNR, CDR2 FQNEAQ (reference sequence). This CDR3 is 15 amino acids long.

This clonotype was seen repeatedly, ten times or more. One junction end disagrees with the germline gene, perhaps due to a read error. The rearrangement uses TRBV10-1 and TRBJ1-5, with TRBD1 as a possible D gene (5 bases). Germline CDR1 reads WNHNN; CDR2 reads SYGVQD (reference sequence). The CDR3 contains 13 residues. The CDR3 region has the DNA TGCGCCAGCAGTGAGGTGGGGGATCACCCCCAGCATTTT. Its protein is CASSEVGDHPQHF.

CDR3 protein: CACDSGNTIYF. CDR3 DNA: TGTGCCTGCGACTCTGGAAACACCATATATTTT. V usage is TRBV10-3 and J usage is TRBJ1-3, with D unclear. V lost 11 bases and J 0 bases, leaving 5 bases between the germline ends. Per the germline V gene, CDR1 is ENHRY and CDR2 is SYGVKD. CDR3 length: 11 amino acids.

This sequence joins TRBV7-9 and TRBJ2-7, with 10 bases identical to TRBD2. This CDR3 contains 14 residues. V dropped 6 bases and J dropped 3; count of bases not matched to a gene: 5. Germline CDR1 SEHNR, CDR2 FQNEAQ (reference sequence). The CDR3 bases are TGTGCCAGCAGTCATAGCGGGAGGTTCTACGAGCAGTACTTC. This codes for CASSHSGRFYEQYF.

The DNA for the CDR3 is TGTGCCAGCAGCGCGCTTCGGACAGGCGGAGACTACGAGCAGTACTTC. Its protein product is CASSALRTGGDYEQYF. The gene calls are TRBV2 and TRBJ2-7; 7 positions match TRBD1. The CDR3 is 16 residues long. The junction had 14 bases not matched to a gene; V was cut back by 6 bases and J by 3 bases. The V gene's germline CDR1 is SNHLY and CDR2 FYNNEI.

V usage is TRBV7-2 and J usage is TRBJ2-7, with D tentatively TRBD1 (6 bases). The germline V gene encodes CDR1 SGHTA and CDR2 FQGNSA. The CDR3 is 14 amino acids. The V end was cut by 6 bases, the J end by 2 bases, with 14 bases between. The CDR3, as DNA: TGTGCCAGCAGTGCACAGGGAGTCCCCTACGAGCAGTACTTC. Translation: CASSAQGVPYEQYF. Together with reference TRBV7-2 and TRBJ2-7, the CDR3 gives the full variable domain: GAGVSQSPSNKVTEKGKDVELRCDPISGHTALYWYRQSLGQGLEFLIYFQGNSAPDKSGLPSDRFSAERTGGSVSTLTIQRTQQEDSAVYLCASSAQGVPYEQYFGPGTRLTVT.

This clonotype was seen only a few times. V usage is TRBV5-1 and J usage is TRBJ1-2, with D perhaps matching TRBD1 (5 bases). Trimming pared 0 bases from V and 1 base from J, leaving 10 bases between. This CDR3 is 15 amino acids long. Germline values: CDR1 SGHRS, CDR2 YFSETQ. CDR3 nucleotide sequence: TGCGCCAGCAGCTTGGACGCAGGGTATAACTATGGCTACACCTTC. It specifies CASSLDAGYNYGYTF.